One sample yielded the 30 T cell receptor beta chains listed below, sequenced in a study of T cells in Graves' hyperthyroidism and ophthalmopathy (dated by TCRdb to the late 2010s). Libraries were prepared through multiplex PCR. The sample was run on an Illumina HiSeq 2000. TCR beta CDR3 regions were amplified from RNA transcripts. The TCR CDR3 was subjected to a first round of RT-PCR using the HTBI primer set and the Qiagen OneStep RT-PCR kit. In-frame beta chains were kept once TCRdb had trimmed the public reads at Q25 with fastp and called clones with MiXCR. Every distinct CDR3 protein forms one entry, paired with its most common genes and DNA. The sample data list over 650,000 distinct CDR3 sequences, and about 17% of these were observed just once. The ten most abundant clones make up around 8% of the sample. Sequencing was done on a sample of blood. The receptors here all came from a man between 18 and 29 years old with Graves' hyperthyroidism.

The V and J genes are TRBV20-1 and TRBJ2-5, with unresolved D. Looked up from germline, CDR1 is DFQATT and CDR2 is SNEGSKA (reference sequence). The CDR3 runs 12 residues. V shed 3 bases and J shed 6 bases, with 11 bases lying between them. Here the CDR3 DNA reads TGCAGTGCTAGGGGCTTCGTGAAGACCCAGTACTTC. Protein sequence: CSARGFVKTQYF.

This clonotype was seen only a few times. The chain recombines TRBV5-1 with TRBJ2-3; tentative D call: TRBD2 (5 bases). The germline gives CDR1 SGHRS, CDR2 YFSETQ. The CDR3 is 14 amino acids. V lost 5 bases and J lost 0, with 10 bases in between. In nucleotides, the CDR3 is TGCGCCAGCAGGGAGGTTGCTAGCACAGATACGCAGTATTTT. It yields the protein CASREVASTDTQYF.

CDR3 DNA sequence: TGCAGTGCCCAGAGGAGCGGGACTTACCACGAGCAGTACTTC. Protein sequence: CSAQRSGTYHEQYF. V is TRBV20-1 and J is TRBJ2-7; TRBD2 matches 7 bases. The CDR3 covers 14 residues. Germline-derived CDR1 and CDR2 are DFQATT and SNEGSKA (reference sequence). Losses at the gene ends were 6 bases for V and 5 bases for J; bases not matched to a gene: 13.

The chain has TRBV15 and TRBJ2-5; D ambiguous. The CDR3 consists of 15 residues. V was pared by 1 base and J by 2 bases, with 11 bases between. Per the germline V gene, CDR1 is LNHNV and CDR2 is YYDKDF (reference sequence). Written as DNA, the CDR3 is TGTGCCACCAGCAGAGGTGTCATCTTACAAGAGACCCAGTACTTC. Translated, it gives CATSRGVILQETQYF.

This clonotype has a count of ten or more. The CDR3 is CASSLGTGGETQYF. The CDR3 DNA follows: TGCGCCAGCAGCCTCGGGACAGGCGGGGAGACCCAGTACTTC. V and J are TRBV4-3 and TRBJ2-5; TRBD1 agrees at 8 bases. The germline V gene encodes CDR1 LGHNA and CDR2 YSLEER. J gave up 5 bases and V 4 bases, and 6 bases lay outside the gene matches. CDR3 length: 14 residues.

This chain connects TRBV9 to TRBJ2-3; 11 positions agree with TRBD2. The CDR3 is 16 residues long. CDR1 is SGDLS, CDR2 YYNGEE, per germline. J was trimmed by 5 bases and V by 5 bases; bases with no gene match: 10. CDR3 DNA: TGTGCCAGCAGTGAGAGCCTAGCGGGAGGAAGAGATACGCAGTATTTT. It is translated as CASSESLAGGRDTQYF.

In this sample, this clonotype turned up many times. The V call is TRBV5-1, the J call TRBJ2-3; 11 positions agree with TRBD1. The junction had 6 bases not matched to a gene; V was cut back by 4 bases and J by 2 bases. CDR3 length: 16 amino acids. From germline, CDR1 is SGHRS and CDR2 YFSETQ. CDR3 sequence reads: CASSGRGQGDTDTQYF. The CDR3, as DNA: TGCGCCAGCAGCGGGCGGGGACAGGGGGACACAGATACGCAGTATTTT.

This clonotype has only a few counts. This chain joins TRBV6-1 and TRBJ1-2; TRBD1 might be the D (5 bases). The CDR3 covers 11 residues. V lost 5 bases, J lost 6 bases, and 7 bases lay in between. Per the germline V gene, CDR1 is MNHNS and CDR2 is SASEGT. Written as DNA, the CDR3 is TGTGCCAGCAGTCGGGGACATGGCTACACCTTC. Translated: CASSRGHGYTF.

This clonotype was picked up many times. The chain recombines TRBV2 with TRBJ1-6; D not resolved. Germline V gene sequence: CDR1 SNHLY, CDR2 FYNNEI. With 6 bases removed from V and 11 bases from J, the gap between germline ends came to 11 bases. The CDR3 spans 12 residues. CDR3 coding DNA: TGTGCCAGCAGCCCCGTGGAGGCACCCCTCCACTTT. Amino acid sequence: CASSPVEAPLHF.

This clonotype was found many times. This chain uses TRBV5-1 with TRBJ2-5; TRBD1 matches at 7 bases. CDR3 size: 15 residues. Germline CDR1 is SGHRS and CDR2 is YFSETQ. J lost 4 bases, V lost 0 bases, and 6 bases had no gene match. CDR3 sequence: CASSLEQGRSETQYF. CDR3 in DNA: TGCGCCAGCAGCTTGGAACAGGGGCGGTCAGAGACCCAGTACTTC.

This clonotype was observed once. The gene calls are TRBV4-2 and TRBJ1-3, with TRBD1 as a possible D gene (5 bases). The germline V gene encodes CDR1 LGHNA and CDR2 YNFKEQ. The V and J ends lost 0 bases and 1 base respectively, with 10 bases between them. The CDR3 covers 16 residues. The CDR3 sequence: CASSQERTPSGNTIYF. DNA of the CDR3: TGTGCCAGCAGCCAAGAAAGGACACCTTCTGGAAACACCATATATTTT.

This clonotype occurred many times. The chain combines TRBV28 with TRBJ2-7; 7 bases map to TRBD1. In germline, CDR1 is MDHEN, CDR2 SYDVKM. J gave up 6 bases and V 3 bases, and 8 bases lay outside the gene matches. This CDR3 spans 14 amino acids. The chain's CDR3 is CASSFDREDCEQYF. CDR3 DNA: TGTGCCAGCAGTTTCGACAGGGAAGACTGCGAGCAGTACTTC.

This clonotype was detected ten times or more. This chain links TRBV12-3 or TRBV12-4 with TRBJ1-1; D is unresolved. V was cut by 1 base and J by 4 bases, with 7 bases left in between. This CDR3 spans 13 amino acids. For the CDR3, the DNA is TGTGCCAGCAGTTTAGTTGGGTCCACTGAAGCTTTCTTT. As protein: CASSLVGSTEAFF.

This clonotype was recorded many times. The chain links TRBV9 to TRBJ2-3; TRBD2 matches at 9 bases. There are 15 residues in the CDR3. Trimming at V came to 3 bases and at J to 0 bases, leaving 2 bases not matched to a gene. Germline lookup yields CDR1 SGDLS and CDR2 YYNGEE. The CDR3 DNA follows: TGTGCCAGCAGCGCCAGCGGGAGGAGCACAGATACGCAGTATTTT. Translating it yields CASSASGRSTDTQYF.

This clonotype was seen repeatedly, ten times or more. V and J are TRBV9 and TRBJ2-7; tentative D call: TRBD2 (5 bases). V gave up 4 bases and J gave up 6 bases, with 11 bases separating them. The CDR3 is 12 amino acids. The germline V gene has CDR1 SGDLS and CDR2 YYNGEE. In DNA, the CDR3 is TGTGCCAGCAGCTCCTCGGCGGGCGAGCAGTACTTC. This codes for CASSSSAGEQYF.

A few counts support this clonotype. CDR3 loop: CAISESQGNYGYTF. CDR3 nucleotides: TGTGCCATCAGTGAGTCCCAGGGCAACTATGGCTACACCTTC. The chain uses TRBV10-3 and TRBJ1-2, with TRBD1 as a possible D gene (5 bases). Germline assignment: CDR1 ENHRY and CDR2 SYGVKD. V lost 0 bases and J lost 2, with 7 bases in between. The CDR3 has 14 residues.

Notes on this clonotype: Likely a read error: the CDR3 ends without its conserved phenylalanine or tryptophan. The genes are TRBV7-9 and TRBJ2-7, with D tentatively TRBD1 or TRBD2 (5 bases each). The V gene's germline CDR1 is SEHNR and CDR2 FQNEAQ (reference sequence). V lost 7 bases and J lost 1, with 11 bases in between. The CDR3 sequence is 13 residues long. The CDR3 DNA sequence: TGTGCCAGCACCCCTGGGGGATCCTACGAGCAGTACCTC. Translation: CASTPGGSYEQYL.

This clonotype has only a few counts. V gene TRBV6-1 combines with J gene TRBJ1-2; D is possibly TRBD1 (6 bases). Germline CDR1 reads MNHNS; CDR2 reads SASEGT. This CDR3 comprises 15 residues. V lost 6 bases and J 1 base, leaving 15 bases between the germline ends. As DNA, the CDR3 is TGTGCCAGCAGGGAAAGGACAGATATTAACTATGGCTACACCTTC. Translated, it gives CASRERTDINYGYTF.

This clonotype was detected once. The gene calls are TRBV11-3 and TRBJ2-1, with D possibly TRBD2 on 6 matching bases. The germline gives CDR1 SGHNT, CDR2 YENEEA. V lost 5 bases, J lost 7 bases, and 12 bases lay in between. There are 13 residues in the CDR3. In nucleotides, the CDR3 is TGTGCCAGCAGCATTAGCGGAGCTAATGAGCAGTTCTTC. Translated, it gives CASSISGANEQFF.

In this sample, this clonotype turned up many times. The J gene is TRBJ1-2, the V gene TRBV20-1; D is unclear. Trimming shortened V by 8 bases and J by 6 bases, and 13 bases separated the two germline ends. The CDR3 sequence is 11 residues long. Germline CDR1 DFQATT, CDR2 SNEGSKA (reference sequence). CDR3 in DNA: TGCAGTCCACGGGAGGGTAATGGCTACACCTTC. Translating gives CSPREGNGYTF.

This clonotype was recorded many times. The rearrangement joins TRBV2 to TRBJ2-7; D is ambiguous. CDR3 length: 15 amino acids. Deletions cut 2 bases from V and 4 bases from J, with 15 bases between. Looked up from germline, CDR1 is SNHLY and CDR2 is FYNNEI. The CDR3 reads CASSESQAGVYEQYF. CDR3 coding DNA: TGTGCCAGCAGTGAAAGTCAAGCTGGAGTTTACGAGCAGTACTTC.

The chain links TRBV29-1 to TRBJ1-2; 7 bases fit TRBD1. Losses at the gene ends were 0 bases for V and 5 bases for J; bases not matched to a gene: 3. The length of the CDR3 is 13 residues. Germline V gives CDR1 SQVTM, CDR2 ANQGSEA. CDR3 DNA: TGCAGCGTTGAAGAAGGGGGCTTATATGGCTACACCTTC. It translates to CSVEEGGLYGYTF.

This clonotype has only a few counts. A much larger clone lies a single base off, so this may be a read error. This chain links TRBV30 with TRBJ1-1, with D possibly TRBD1 on 5 matching bases. Germline CDR1 GTSNPN, CDR2 SVGIG (reference sequence). V lost 1 base, J lost 4 bases, and 7 bases lay in between. The CDR3 has 12 residues. This chain's CDR3 is CAWSGGGTEAFF. For the CDR3, the DNA is TGTGCCTGGAGTGGGGGGGGCACTGAAGCTTTCTTT.

This clonotype has more than one count but fewer than ten. The chain employs TRBV12-3 or TRBV12-4 and TRBJ1-2; D gene unclear. With 5 bases removed from V and 1 base from J, the gap between germline ends came to 8 bases. The CDR3 extends over 13 amino acids. CDR3 sequence (DNA): TGTGCCAGCAGTCTAGACATTAACTATGGCTACACCTTC. This translates into CASSLDINYGYTF.

Turning to this clonotype: The junction does not match germline at one end; this may be a read error. V gene TRBV28 combines with J gene TRBJ1-1; TRBD1 aligns across 10 bases. This CDR3 is built from 15 residues. From germline, CDR1 is MDHEN and CDR2 SYDVKM. The CDR3 sequence is CASSRTGGRNTEALF. CDR3 nucleotide sequence: TGTGCCAGCAGCCGGACAGGGGGAAGGAACACTGAAGCTCTCTTT.

The V and J genes are TRBV28 and TRBJ1-6; D gene unclear. Germline CDR1 MDHEN, CDR2 SYDVKM. CDR3 length equals 20 residues. V lost 3 bases and J lost 0, with 21 bases in between. The CDR3 nucleotides read TGTGCCAGCAGTTTTTGGAAAGGGCGCATTCGATCCTCCTATAATTCACCCCTCCACTTT. Residues: CASSFWKGRIRSSYNSPLHF.

In its sample, this clonotype was seen a few times. The chain carries TRBV29-1 and TRBJ1-1; D possibly corresponds to TRBD1 (6 bases). Looked up from germline, CDR1 is SQVTM and CDR2 is ANQGSEA. This CDR3 has 13 residues. V was trimmed by 7 bases and J by 4 bases, leaving 16 bases between them. Here the CDR3 DNA reads TGCAGCGCAAGCAAAGGGGGTGCCACTGAAGCTTTCTTT. Translating it yields CSASKGGATEAFF.

This clonotype was observed a few times. V and J are TRBV28 and TRBJ1-3; 9 bases line up with TRBD1. The ends lost 4 bases at V and 4 bases at J; junction bases unmatched: 11. The germline V gene has CDR1 MDHEN and CDR2 SYDVKM. The CDR3 extends over 17 amino acids. The CDR3 loop reads CASSSYPRDRDGNTIYF. CDR3 coding DNA: TGTGCCAGCAGTTCCTACCCCCGGGACAGGGACGGAAACACCATATATTTT.

This rearrangement joins TRBV5-1 to TRBJ2-7; 13 positions match TRBD2. The CDR3 runs to 19 residues. Per germline, CDR1 SGHRS and CDR2 YFSETQ. V was clipped by 1 base and J by 5 bases; unmatched bases: 15. As DNA, the CDR3 is TGCGCCAGCAGCTTGATAGGACGGCAGGGACTAGCGGGATTCAACGAGCAGTACTTC. Its translation: CASSLIGRQGLAGFNEQYF.

This clonotype was counted many times. The V gene is TRBV12-3 or TRBV12-4, the J gene TRBJ2-3; TRBD2 aligns across 10 bases. The junction had 2 bases not matched to a gene; V was cut back by 3 bases and J by 2 bases. The CDR3 runs to 15 residues. The CDR3 coding sequence is TGTGCCAGCAGTTTCACTAGCGGGGTCACAGATACGCAGTATTTT. This encodes CASSFTSGVTDTQYF.